The rows below give T cell receptor beta chains drawn from one sample of a study of vaccination and CD4 T cells after COVID-19. In TCRdb, the PCR reads were re-called with MiXCR into one record per CDR3 protein. The data contain about 6,600 distinct CDR3 sequences, more than 45% of them singletons. No antigen is known for these receptors. The source material was CD4+ T cells from blood, cultured in vitro. Source of these receptors: a human donor in good health. Both conserved end residues are trimmed from each CDR3.

11,TRBJ2-7,TRBV19,ATAPDRSYEQY
13,TRBJ2-2,TRBV12-3/TRBV12-4,ASTTGRGLPGELF
12,TRBJ2-7,TRBV19,ASTIGGDSYEQY
13,TRBJ2-7,TRBV7-2,ASSPSRGEASEQY
14,TRBJ1-2,TRBV5-6,ASSLWGSVARYGYT
15,TRBJ2-7,TRBV12-3/TRBV12-4,ASSLWASGRRSYEQY
12,TRBJ1-5,TRBV2,ASTIQGVTQPQH
13,TRBJ1-5,TRBV25-1,ASSGGSTRNQPQH
11,TRBJ1-1,TRBV19,ASSIKGYTEAF
9,TRBJ1-1,TRBV19,ASSQVTEAF
13,TRBJ1-3,TRBV15,ATSRDRFSGNTIY
14,TRBJ1-5,TRBV2,ASSGTGSFGNQPQH
16,TRBJ2-6,TRBV6-5,ASSYPGQGASGANVLT
13,.,TRBV19,ASSPGLALSYEQY
12,TRBJ1-1,TRBV11-2,ASSLKGKGTEAF
13,TRBJ1-4,TRBV19,ASSSRESPNEKLF
12,TRBJ2-7,TRBV20-1,SASNFDRGHEQY
11,TRBJ1-5,TRBV20-1,SARTGVNQPQH
13,TRBJ1-6,TRBV5-1,ASSLRTSHNSPLH
12,TRBJ1-4,TRBV15,ATRRGTTNEKLF
11,TRBJ2-7,TRBV6-1,ASRELGADEQY
13,TRBJ2-1,TRBV24-1,ATSPQTGGSNEQF
12,TRBJ1-1,TRBV29-1,SVPGQGALTEAF
14,TRBJ2-2,TRBV7-8,ASSQGGRSGAGELF
12,TRBJ1-2,TRBV7-2,ASSSKGGNYGYT
15,TRBJ2-2,TRBV20-1,SARRVSGGENTGELF
14,TRBJ2-7,TRBV27,ASSPTPRFKRYEQY
13,TRBJ1-6,TRBV2,ASKDSSSYNSPLH
15,TRBJ1-2,TRBV19,ASSRTGKDFRDYGYT
12,TRBJ2-7,TRBV27,ASTPKDIAYEQY
11,TRBJ1-2,TRBV25-1,ASRDRGVEGYT
14,TRBJ2-7,TRBV5-1,ASSVTQGIRSGEQY
14,TRBJ2-7,TRBV12-3/TRBV12-4,ASSFWGLAGDYEQY
12,TRBJ2-7,TRBV19,ASSPLARGYEQY
14,TRBJ1-3,TRBV7-2,ASSLAGQGTGNTIY
15,TRBJ1-1,TRBV7-2,ASGTSLTGSMNTEAF
13,TRBJ1-3,TRBV7-8,ASSPSQNSGNTIY